This T cell receptor beta chain was profiled in a study of a mutant IDH1 vaccine in newly diagnosed glioma. At the level of the study: Previous care, which was radiotherapy, temozolomide, or both, most often involved both. Study observations and caveats: Immune responses induced by the vaccine were seen in roughly 93% of patients, spanning multiple MHC alleles.

Clones were read by immunoSEQ multiplex PCR, and TCRdb kept only the in-frame ones, dropping some. Of tens of thousands of clones listed, around 90% are singletons. Time point given: baseline, week 1 (first vaccination visit). Treatment specified: pre-vaccination baseline after standard-of-care therapy. The CDR3 runs 13 residues. CDR1 and CDR2 (germline): MDHEN, SYDVKM. The ends were cut back, 2 bases at V and 5 bases at J, with 9 bases in the middle. Regarding this clone: Its antigen is unknown.

This chain joins TRBV28 and TRBJ2-5; the D gene could be TRBD1 or TRBD2 (5 bases each). The clonotype was recovered from a man in his fifties with glioma. The sequencing here drew on PBMCs, taken from a glioma patient treated with radiotherapy, temozolomide or both. This CDR3 reads CASSLVGVETQYF. The CDR3 nucleotides read TGTGCCAGCAGTTTAGTGGGGGTTGAGACCCAGTACTTC.